This T cell receptor (beta chain) was profiled in a study of Graves' ophthalmopathy and Graves' hyperthyroidism. Study at large: Peripheral blood was collected at initial diagnosis, before any treatment.

For repertoire sequencing, the TCR beta CDR3 regions were amplified from RNA transcripts. The first round was an RT-PCR with HTBI primers, and the second round was a multiplex PCR. MiXCR was run by TCRdb on the multiplex PCR reads, yielding one entry per CDR3 protein. This repertoire shows some 410,000 distinct CDR3 sequences, 20% to 25% found once; its top ten account for approximately 3.2%. General observations from the study: Detected in blood as well were most expanded thyroid clonotypes with frequency above 0.001. Ophthalmopathy was separated from stable hyperthyroidism by a 13-signature model with around 88% sensitivity and roughly 84% specificity.

This clonotype was detected many times. Antigen unknown. The junction had 4 bases not matched to a gene; V was cut back by 5 bases and J by 4 bases. CDR3 length: 13 residues. This rearrangement joins TRBV12-3 or TRBV12-4 to TRBJ1-1; TRBD1 matches at 7 bases. This clonotype originated in a woman younger than 30 with stable Graves' hyperthyroidism. The sample consisted of peripheral blood. CDR3 DNA: TGTGCCAGCAGTCTGACAGGGAGCACTGAAGCTTTCTTT. Its protein is CASSLTGSTEAFF.